This T cell receptor beta chain is drawn from a study of T cells in localized non-small cell lung cancer. The study's findings and limits: Median detection of top 100 tumor clones in adjacent lung was 57 clones. Without multi-region sequencing, intratumor heterogeneity could not be excluded.

Germline CDR1 is GTSNPN and CDR2 is SVGIG (reference sequence). CDR3 length: 13 amino acids. Trimming left V 3 bases short and J 2 bases short, with 10 bases between. Regarding this clone: No antigen is known for it.

The assay was immunoSEQ multiplex PCR, and TCRdb's table has in-frame clones only and misses some. The sample carries about 53,000 clones, roughly 84% recorded once. This sequence originates from a man aged 40-75 years with stage III lung adenocarcinoma. The gene calls are TRBV30 and TRBJ1-1; D unclear. The source material was peripheral blood mononuclear cells, sampled before any cancer treatment. DNA of the CDR3: TGTGCCTGGAGCGAAGGGTTCAACACTGAAGCTTTCTTT. Translating gives CAWSEGFNTEAFF.